The 24 T cell receptor beta chains in this list originate from one sample, sequenced in a study of blood T cell repertoires in COVID-19. Some clones are missing from TCRdb's copy, which holds only in-frame ones; the method was immunoSEQ multiplex PCR. This sample has roughly 170,000 clones, with about 85% found just once. Sequencing was done on a sample of peripheral blood. The receptors here all came from a woman aged 45-65 years with COVID-19, enrolled during active disease.

This clone is a singleton in its sample. The genes are TRBV29-1 and TRBJ1-1, with a tentative D call TRBD1 (6 bases). Germline V gene sequence: CDR1 SQVTM, CDR2 ANQGSEA. This CDR3 contains 12 residues. With 1 base removed from V and 10 bases from J, the gap between germline ends came to 13 bases. The DNA for the CDR3 is TGCAGCGTTGAAGGGAATGGGGGCGGAGCTTTCTTT. Its protein product is CSVEGNGGGAFF.

The chain recombines TRBV7-6 with TRBJ2-1; TRBD1 aligns across 7 bases. Germline V gene sequence: CDR1 SGHVS, CDR2 FNYEAQ. V lost 5 bases to trimming and J lost 6 bases; unmatched junction nucleotides: 4. This CDR3 is 13 amino acids long. The CDR3 DNA follows: TGTGCCAGCAGCCCCGGGACAGCCAATGAGCAGTTCTTC. Its protein product is CASSPGTANEQFF.

V gene TRBV7-8 combines with J gene TRBJ1-6, with D perhaps matching TRBD1 (6 bases). The V end was cut by 6 bases, the J end by 7 bases, with 19 bases between. The germline V gene encodes CDR1 SGHVS and CDR2 FQNEAQ. The CDR3 has 16 amino acids. In DNA, the CDR3 is TGTGCCAGCAGTCGTAGGGGGTTGAGGGGGAATTCACCCCTCCACTTT. This codes for CASSRRGLRGNSPLHF.

This clone was detected only once. Written as DNA, the CDR3 is TGTGCCAGCAGTGAAGATGACAGGGGGCTTTATGTCGAGACCCAGTACTTC. The encoded protein is CASSEDDRGLYVETQYF. This chain uses TRBV2 with TRBJ2-5; TRBD1 agrees at 10 bases. Germline CDR1 SNHLY, CDR2 FYNNEI. V dropped 1 base and J dropped 5; count of bases not matched to a gene: 10. The CDR3 has 17 residues.

The chain combines TRBV6-5 with TRBJ1-2; D remains unclear. Deletions cut 8 bases from V and 1 base from J, with 11 bases between. This CDR3 is 13 amino acids long. Germline V gene sequence: CDR1 MNHEY, CDR2 SVGAGI. CDR3: CASHEGINYGYTF. In DNA form, the CDR3 reads TGTGCCAGCCATGAGGGAATTAACTATGGCTACACCTTC.

This chain links TRBV5-1 with TRBJ2-1; the match to TRBD2 covers 7 bases. Per germline, CDR1 SGHRS and CDR2 YFSETQ. V lost 5 bases, J lost 0 bases, and 8 bases stayed unmatched. The CDR3 sequence is 16 residues long. The CDR3 DNA is TGCGCCAGCAGTACATGGGGGGGAAGCTCCTACAATGAGCAGTTCTTC. This gives the protein CASSTWGGSSYNEQFF.

The chain is built from TRBV4-1 and TRBJ2-4; no definite D call. Per germline, CDR1 MGHRA and CDR2 YSYEKL. The CDR3 is 15 residues long. V lost 1 base and J 0 bases, leaving 7 bases between the germline ends. As DNA, the CDR3 is TGCGCCAGCAGCCAAGTACAGCTAGCCAAAAACATTCAGTACTTC. Translation: CASSQVQLAKNIQYF.

V and J are TRBV3-1 (or the pseudogene TRBV3-2) and TRBJ2-1, with D tentatively TRBD1 (5 bases). Trimming shortened V by 0 bases and J by 2 bases, and 14 bases separated the two germline ends. This CDR3 has 17 residues. Per the germline V gene, CDR1 is LGHDT and CDR2 is YNNKEL (reference sequence). The CDR3 DNA is TGTGCCAGCAGCCAAGATACCAGGGCAGGGCCCTACAATGAGCAGTTCTTC. It codes for CASSQDTRAGPYNEQFF.

The gene calls are TRBV9 and TRBJ2-1; 11 nucleotides agree with TRBD2. The CDR3 consists of 17 residues. Trimming at V came to 0 bases and at J to 4 bases, leaving 6 bases not matched to a gene. Germline assignment: CDR1 SGDLS and CDR2 YYNGEE. CDR3 nucleotide sequence: TGTGCCAGCAGCGTAGGATTAACTAGCGGGGGATACAATGAGCAGTTCTTC. Translation: CASSVGLTSGGYNEQFF.

This clone was observed many times. V usage is TRBV9 and J usage is TRBJ2-7, with TRBD1 matching 12 bases. This CDR3 spans 14 amino acids. Losses at the gene ends were 4 bases for V and 5 bases for J; bases not matched to a gene: 4. CDR1 is SGDLS and CDR2 is YYNGEE in the germline V gene. CDR3 loop: CASSPGTGGHEQYF. The DNA of the CDR3 is TGTGCCAGCAGCCCGGGGACAGGGGGCCACGAGCAGTACTTC.

This clone has a single count. The V and J genes are TRBV7-9 and TRBJ1-2; possibly TRBD1 for D (6 bases). The CDR3 length is 12 residues. Germline V gene sequence: CDR1 SEHNR, CDR2 FQNEAQ (reference sequence). The V end lost 5 bases, the J end lost 8 bases, and 12 bases lay between the germline ends. This chain's CDR3 is CASSTGQFGYTF. CDR3 DNA: TGTGCCAGCAGCACAGGACAGTTCGGCTACACCTTC.

The rearrangement links TRBV11-3 to TRBJ1-2; 7 positions match TRBD1. CDR1 is SGHNT and CDR2 is YENEEA in the germline V gene. The CDR3 is 15 amino acids. V trimming: 5 bases; J trimming: 0 bases; junction bases outside the gene matches: 6. The CDR3 here is CASSPGTVTNYGYTF. The CDR3 DNA sequence: TGTGCCAGCAGCCCCGGGACAGTTACTAACTATGGCTACACCTTC.

The chain is built from TRBV11-2 and TRBJ1-1; 8 bases align to TRBD1. Germline V CDR1 and CDR2: SGHAT, FQNNGV. V lost 5 bases and J lost 5; bases outside the gene matches: 13. The CDR3 length is 16 residues. CDR3 loop: CASSPFQGALATEAFF. Here the CDR3 DNA reads TGTGCCAGCAGCCCCTTCCAGGGGGCCCTCGCTACTGAAGCTTTCTTT.

The V gene is TRBV28, the J gene TRBJ1-2, with D perhaps matching TRBD1 (5 bases). Germline CDR1 is MDHEN and CDR2 is SYDVKM. CDR3 length: 12 amino acids. Between the trimmed V and J ends, which lost 8 bases and 9 bases, there was a span of 16 bases. The chain's CDR3 is CASLGEYNRYTF. CDR3 nucleotide sequence: TGTGCCAGCTTAGGGGAATACAATCGCTACACCTTC.

This CDR3 reads CASSSDSIGTQYF. DNA for the CDR3: TGTGCCAGCAGCTCGGACAGCATCGGCACGCAGTATTTT. The J gene is TRBJ2-3, the V gene TRBV11-3, with D perhaps TRBD1 (6 bases). Trimming took off 4 bases at V and 9 bases at J, with 14 bases between the two ends. Germline V gene data show CDR1 as SGHNT and CDR2 as YENEEA. The CDR3 extends over 13 amino acids.

V and J are TRBV5-1 and TRBJ2-7, with 8 bases aligning to TRBD1. The V and J ends lost 4 bases and 2 bases, in that order; junction bases with no gene match: 5. Germline V gene data show CDR1 as SGHRS and CDR2 as YFSETQ. There are 14 residues in the CDR3. CDR3 DNA sequence: TGCGCCAGCAGCACAGGGGGTCGTGCCTACGAGCAGTACTTC. Translating it yields CASSTGGRAYEQYF.

This clone showed up many times. The rearrangement uses TRBV14 and TRBJ1-2, with a weak D call TRBD1 (6 bases). V lost 2 bases and J lost 8, with 18 bases in between. Per the germline V gene, CDR1 is SGHDN and CDR2 is FVKESK. CDR3 length: 15 residues. The DNA of the CDR3 is TGTGCCAGCAGCCAAAGGGACAACCCACCCCGAGGCTACACCTTC. This encodes CASSQRDNPPRGYTF. The full variable domain, completed using reference TRBV14 and TRBJ1-2, is EAGVTQFPSHSVIEKGQTVTLRCDPISGHDNLYWYRRVMGKEIKFLLHFVKESKQDESGMPNNRFLAERTGGTYSTLKVQPAELEDSGVYFCASSQRDNPPRGYTFGSGTRLTVV.

The chain employs TRBV7-2 and TRBJ2-3, with 7 bases lining up with TRBD1. Germline values: CDR1 SGHTA, CDR2 FQGNSA. V shed 1 base, J shed 4 bases, and the junction held 5 bases outside the gene matches. The CDR3 consists of 15 residues. This CDR3 is CASSLGGGGSDTQYF. In DNA, the CDR3 is TGTGCCAGCAGCTTAGGAGGGGGCGGGTCAGATACGCAGTATTTT.

V usage is TRBV4-1 and J usage is TRBJ1-4; no clear D. V lost 4 bases, J lost 0 bases, and 12 bases lay in between. Germline V gene lookup returns CDR1 MGHRA and CDR2 YSYEKL. This CDR3 spans 16 amino acids. For the CDR3, the DNA is TGCGCCAGCAGCCTAATATCAGGATCAACTAATGAAAAACTGTTTTTT. Translated: CASSLISGSTNEKLFF.

This chain links TRBV19 with TRBJ2-7, with 8 bases matching TRBD2. CDR3 size: 13 residues. V dropped 5 bases and J dropped 3; count of bases not matched to a gene: 3. Germline V gene sequence: CDR1 LNHDA, CDR2 SQIVND (reference sequence). CDR3 DNA: TGTGCCAGTAGTGCCGGGGGGGGCTACGAGCAGTACTTC. Amino acids: CASSAGGGYEQYF.

V is TRBV6-1 and J is TRBJ1-2, with D possibly matching TRBD1 (5 bases). This CDR3 region has 14 residues. CDR1 MNHNS and CDR2 SASEGT come from the germline V gene. The ends were cut back, 3 bases at V and 8 bases at J, with 16 bases in the middle. The CDR3: CASSEVAGIEGYTF. DNA for the CDR3: TGTGCCAGCAGTGAGGTGGCAGGGATAGAGGGCTACACCTTC.

The V call is TRBV6-1, the J call TRBJ2-7; 8 bases are shared with TRBD1. Germline V CDR1 and CDR2: MNHNS, SASEGT. CDR3 size: 15 residues. J was trimmed by 4 bases and V by 2 bases; bases with no gene match: 7. Written as DNA, the CDR3 is TGTGCCAGCAGTGAAAGGACAGGGATATTTTACGAGCAGTACTTC. Translating it yields CASSERTGIFYEQYF.

The V gene is TRBV25-1, the J gene TRBJ2-1, with D perhaps matching TRBD2 (5 bases). In germline, CDR1 is MGHDK, CDR2 SYGVNS. V dropped 5 bases and J dropped 6 bases, with 14 bases sitting between them. This CDR3 has 14 residues. CDR3 loop: CASSSQYGLNEQFF. For the CDR3, the DNA is TGTGCCAGCAGTAGTCAGTACGGACTCAATGAGCAGTTCTTC.

The chain has TRBV19 and TRBJ1-4, with 10 bases fitting TRBD1. The CDR3 has 15 amino acids. The V gene's germline CDR1 is LNHDA and CDR2 SQIVND (reference sequence). V lost 4 bases to trimming and J lost 7 bases; unmatched junction nucleotides: 6. CDR3 amino acids: CASSTIRDRGEKLFF. CDR3 nucleotides: TGTGCCAGTAGTACGATCCGGGACAGGGGTGAAAAACTGTTTTTT.